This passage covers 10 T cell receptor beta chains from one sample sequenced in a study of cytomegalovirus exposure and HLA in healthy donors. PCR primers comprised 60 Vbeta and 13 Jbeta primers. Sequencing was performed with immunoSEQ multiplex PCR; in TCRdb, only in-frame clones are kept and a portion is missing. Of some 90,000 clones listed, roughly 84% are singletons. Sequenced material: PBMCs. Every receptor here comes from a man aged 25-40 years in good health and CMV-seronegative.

The CDR3 reads CASMDRSYNEQFF. Written as DNA, the CDR3 is TGTGCCAGCATGGACAGATCCTACAATGAGCAGTTCTTC. The rearrangement joins TRBV6-1 to TRBJ2-1; perhaps TRBD1 as D (6 bases). The CDR3 spans 13 residues. The V gene lost 7 bases and the J gene lost 1 base, with 8 bases spanning the gap. Germline CDR1 and CDR2: MNHNS and SASEGT.

CDR3 bases: TGTGCCAGCAGGACGGGTTCCAGCTATGGCTACACCTTC. Amino acids: CASRTGSSYGYTF. The chain links TRBV6-1 to TRBJ1-2; no reliable D call. Germline assignment: CDR1 MNHNS and CDR2 SASEGT. Trimming took 6 bases from V and 4 from J, leaving 12 bases between them. The CDR3 is 13 amino acids.

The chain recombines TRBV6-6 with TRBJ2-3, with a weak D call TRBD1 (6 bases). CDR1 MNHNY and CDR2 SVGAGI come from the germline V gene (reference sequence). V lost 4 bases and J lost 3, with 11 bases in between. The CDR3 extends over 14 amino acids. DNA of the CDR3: TGTGCCAGCAGTTTATACAGGGAAACAGATACGCAGTATTTT. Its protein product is CASSLYRETDTQYF.

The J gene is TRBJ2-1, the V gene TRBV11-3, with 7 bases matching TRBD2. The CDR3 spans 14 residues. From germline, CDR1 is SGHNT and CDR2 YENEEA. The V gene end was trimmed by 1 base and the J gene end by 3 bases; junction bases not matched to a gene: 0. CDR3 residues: CASSLAGGYNEQFF. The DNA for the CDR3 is TGTGCCAGCAGCTTAGCGGGGGGCTACAATGAGCAGTTCTTC.

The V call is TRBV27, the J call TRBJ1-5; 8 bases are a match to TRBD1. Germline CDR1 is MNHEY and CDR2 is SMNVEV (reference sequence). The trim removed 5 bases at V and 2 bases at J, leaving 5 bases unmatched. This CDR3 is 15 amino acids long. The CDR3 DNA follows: TGTGCCAGCAGTCCCCCGGGACAGGGCAATCAGCCCCAGCATTTT. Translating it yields CASSPPGQGNQPQHF.

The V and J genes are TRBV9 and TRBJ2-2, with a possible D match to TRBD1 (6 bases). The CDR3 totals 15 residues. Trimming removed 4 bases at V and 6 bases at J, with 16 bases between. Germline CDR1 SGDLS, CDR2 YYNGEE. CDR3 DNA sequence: TGTGCCAGCAGCTCGTCGCATGACAGGTCCGGGGAGCTGTTTTTT. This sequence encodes CASSSSHDRSGELFF. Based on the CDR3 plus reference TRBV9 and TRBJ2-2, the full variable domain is DSGVTQTPKHLITATGQRVTLRCSPRSGDLSVYWYQQSLDQGLQFLIQYYNGEERAKGNILERFSAQQFPDLHSELNLSSLELGDSALYFCASSSSHDRSGELFFGEGSRLTVL.

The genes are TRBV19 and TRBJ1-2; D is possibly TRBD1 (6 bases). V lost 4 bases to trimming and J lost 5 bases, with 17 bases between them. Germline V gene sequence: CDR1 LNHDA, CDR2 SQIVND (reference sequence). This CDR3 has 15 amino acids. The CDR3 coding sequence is TGTGCCAGTAGTAGCAAAGGGGACCAGGGGTATGGCTACACCTTC. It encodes CASSSKGDQGYGYTF.

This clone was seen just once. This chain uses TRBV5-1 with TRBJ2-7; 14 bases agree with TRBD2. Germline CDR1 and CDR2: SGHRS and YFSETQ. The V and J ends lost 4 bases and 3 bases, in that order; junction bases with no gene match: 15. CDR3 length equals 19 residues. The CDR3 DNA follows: TGCGCCAGCAGCCTAGGGACTAGCGGGGGCTCTTCTCCCCTCTACGAGCAGTACTTC. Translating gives CASSLGTSGGSSPLYEQYF. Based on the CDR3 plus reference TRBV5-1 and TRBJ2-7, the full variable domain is KAGVTQTPRYLIKTRGQQVTLSCSPISGHRSVSWYQQTPGQGLQFLFEYFSETQRNKGNFPGRFSGRQFSNSRSEMNVSTLELGDSALYLCASSLGTSGGSSPLYEQYFGPGTRLTVT.

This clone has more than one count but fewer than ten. Here the CDR3 reads CASSPTANTEAFF. The CDR3, as DNA: TGTGCCAGCAGCCCCACAGCGAACACTGAAGCTTTCTTT. The chain employs TRBV7-2 and TRBJ1-1; no clear D. CDR1 SGHTA and CDR2 FQGNSA come from the germline V gene. V dropped 5 bases and J dropped 1 base, with 8 bases sitting between them. The CDR3 totals 13 residues.

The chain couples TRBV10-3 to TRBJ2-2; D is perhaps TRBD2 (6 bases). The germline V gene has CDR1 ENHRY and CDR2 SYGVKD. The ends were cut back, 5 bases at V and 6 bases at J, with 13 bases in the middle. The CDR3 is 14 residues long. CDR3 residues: CAISSAGGAGELFF. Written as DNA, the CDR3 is TGTGCCATCAGTTCTGCCGGAGGGGCCGGGGAGCTGTTTTTT.